One and the same sample provided the 30 T cell receptor beta chains below, sequenced in a study of T-cell memory formation after mild COVID-19. TCRdb re-called the 5' RACE reads with MiXCR, one entry per CDR3 protein. Altogether around 200,000 distinct CDR3 sequences are present, roughly 23% being singletons, with the ten largest covering 23%. Sequenced: PBMCs or a T cell subset sorted from them (not recorded which). The receptors originated from an adult woman who had mild COVID-19 (a few samples of this study predate the infection). Cell type and time point are not known.

V usage is TRBV20-1 and J usage is TRBJ1-5; 8 bases map to TRBD1. Trimming removed 3 bases from V and 5 bases from J; junction bases left unmatched: 0. CDR1 DFQATT and CDR2 SNEGSKA come from the germline V gene (reference sequence). This CDR3 spans 12 amino acids. CDR3 in amino acids: CSARTGDQPQHF. In DNA form, the CDR3 reads TGCAGTGCTAGGACAGGGGATCAGCCCCAGCATTTT.

This chain connects TRBV2 to TRBJ2-5; D is possibly TRBD1 (6 bases). The CDR3 totals 14 residues. Germline V gives CDR1 SNHLY, CDR2 FYNNEI. The germline V and J ends were trimmed by 3 bases and 1 base, with 9 bases remaining between them. This chain's CDR3 is CASSDRDTQETQYF. DNA of the CDR3: TGTGCCAGCAGTGATAGGGACACCCAAGAGACCCAGTACTTC.

This chain links TRBV20-1 with TRBJ2-5; 12 positions agree with TRBD2. The J segment lost 0 bases and the V segment lost 0 bases, leaving 11 bases of the junction unmatched. The germline V gene encodes CDR1 DFQATT and CDR2 SNEGSKA (reference sequence). The CDR3 is 19 amino acids. The CDR3 sequence: CSAREGRLAGEGYQETQYF. The CDR3 DNA reads as TGCAGTGCTAGAGAGGGTAGACTAGCGGGAGAAGGGTACCAAGAGACCCAGTACTTC.

This clonotype has more than one count but fewer than ten. The chain recombines TRBV20-1 with TRBJ2-1; 10 nucleotides agree with TRBD2. The length of the CDR3 is 16 residues. Germline V gene lookup returns CDR1 DFQATT and CDR2 SNEGSKA (reference sequence). The ends lost 1 base at V and 5 bases at J; junction bases unmatched: 8. The CDR3 nucleotides read TGCAGTGCTAGAGTCCTAGCGGGAGATGGACACAATGAGCAGTTCTTC. This encodes CSARVLAGDGHNEQFF.

This clonotype came up a few times. The CDR3 DNA reads as TGTGCCAGCAGTGACCGGGACAGGGGGCCGGACCAGCCCCAGCATTTT. This codes for CASSDRDRGPDQPQHF. The chain recombines TRBV2 with TRBJ1-5, with 12 bases identical to TRBD1. Unmatched junction bases numbered 7, after V lost 3 bases and J lost 7 bases. The CDR3 is 16 amino acids. In germline, CDR1 is SNHLY, CDR2 FYNNEI.

This chain uses TRBV4-1 with TRBJ1-5, with D uncertain. V lost 0 bases, J lost 7 bases, and 10 bases lay in between. This CDR3 comprises 14 residues. Germline CDR1 and CDR2: MGHRA and YSYEKL. CDR3 loop: CASSQDRGSQPQHF. The CDR3 nucleotides are TGCGCCAGCAGCCAAGATCGTGGGAGCCAGCCCCAGCATTTT.

The chain combines TRBV12-3 or TRBV12-4 with TRBJ1-4; TRBD1 aligns across 7 bases. With V trimmed by 5 bases and J by 6 bases, 9 bases remained unmatched. There are 15 residues in the CDR3. CDR3 sequence reads: CASSLNRGGYEKLFF. The CDR3, as DNA: TGTGCCAGCAGTCTTAACAGGGGAGGGTATGAAAAACTGTTTTTT.

This sequence joins TRBV6-5 and TRBJ1-2; 7 bases fit TRBD1. Germline V CDR1 and CDR2: MNHEY, SVGAGI. CDR3 length: 14 amino acids. Germline trimming cut 7 bases from V and 8 bases from J; bases unmatched to any gene: 13. The CDR3 loop is CASTYRGPREGYTF. For the CDR3, the DNA is TGTGCCAGCACCTACAGGGGCCCCAGGGAGGGCTACACCTTC.

The V gene is TRBV29-1, the J gene TRBJ2-1; D remains unclear. This CDR3 is 17 amino acids long. CDR1 SQVTM and CDR2 ANQGSEA come from the germline V gene. V gave up 3 bases and J gave up 10 bases, with 28 bases separating them. This chain's CDR3 is CSVDGVGSVSTTWEQFF. CDR3 in DNA: TGCAGCGTTGATGGGGTAGGATCAGTATCGACCACCTGGGAGCAGTTCTTC.

The V call is TRBV4-3, the J call TRBJ2-7; D gene unclear. The germline V gene encodes CDR1 LGHNA and CDR2 YSLEER. V lost 0 bases and J 6 bases, leaving 9 bases between the germline ends. The CDR3 has 13 residues. CDR3 in DNA: TGCGCCAGCAGCCAAGATACTGGTAGCGAGCAGTACTTC. Translation: CASSQDTGSEQYF.

This chain links TRBV27 with TRBJ2-1; the match to TRBD2 covers 8 bases. The J segment lost 2 bases and the V segment lost 5 bases, leaving 5 bases of the junction unmatched. CDR1 and CDR2 (germline): MNHEY, SMNVEV (reference sequence). The CDR3 runs 15 residues. CDR3 in amino acids: CASSVGTRAYNEQFF. The CDR3 DNA follows: TGTGCCAGCAGTGTAGGGACTAGAGCCTACAATGAGCAGTTCTTC.

This rearrangement joins TRBV12-3 or TRBV12-4 to TRBJ2-1; 9 bases agree with TRBD1. Trimming cost V 2 bases and J 4 bases; bases outside gene matches: 6. The length of the CDR3 is 16 residues. This CDR3 is CASSLYLGQGYNEQFF. DNA of the CDR3: TGTGCCAGCAGTTTATATCTGGGACAGGGTTACAATGAGCAGTTCTTC.

This clonotype was observed many times. The chain joins TRBV11-2 to TRBJ2-1; D unresolved. Germline V CDR1 and CDR2: SGHAT, FQNNGV. With 1 base removed from V and 12 bases from J, the gap between germline ends came to 13 bases. This CDR3 is 13 amino acids long. The CDR3 DNA reads TGTGCCAGCAGCTTAGGCTGGCCCGGTGGGCAGTTCTTC. This sequence encodes CASSLGWPGGQFF.

The chain employs TRBV29-1 and TRBJ2-7; the D call may be TRBD1 or TRBD2 (5 bases each). V lost 1 base and J 3 bases, leaving 13 bases between the germline ends. Germline CDR1 reads SQVTM; CDR2 reads ANQGSEA. There are 14 residues in the CDR3. Written as DNA, the CDR3 is TGCAGCGTTGAAGGGTCGGGACGATACTACGAGCAGTACTTC. This codes for CSVEGSGRYYEQYF.

V is TRBV12-3 or TRBV12-4 and J is TRBJ2-7; TRBD1 agrees at 7 bases. This CDR3 has 13 amino acids. V gave up 0 bases and J gave up 6 bases; unmatched junction bases: 2. The CDR3 region is CASSLAGGSEQYF. In nucleotides, the CDR3 is TGTGCCAGCAGTTTAGCAGGGGGCTCCGAGCAGTACTTC.

The V gene is TRBV9, the J gene TRBJ2-1; TRBD2 matches at 10 bases. Germline CDR1 reads SGDLS; CDR2 reads YYNGEE. V lost 4 bases and J lost 4; bases outside the gene matches: 20. The CDR3 is 20 residues long. The CDR3 loop reads CASSHTEREGVWETYNEQFF. The CDR3 bases are TGTGCCAGCAGCCATACTGAGCGGGAGGGAGTTTGGGAAACGTACAATGAGCAGTTCTTC.

This chain uses TRBV9 with TRBJ1-6; possible D gene TRBD1, 5 bases. Between the trimmed V and J ends, which lost 1 base and 7 bases, there was a span of 18 bases. The CDR3 has 17 amino acids. Germline CDR1 and CDR2: SGDLS and YYNGEE. The CDR3 here is CASSVKRDWGLNSPLHF. The DNA of the CDR3 is TGTGCCAGCAGCGTAAAGAGGGATTGGGGGTTGAATTCACCCCTCCACTTT.

CDR3: CARGWTSGMYTEQYF. The CDR3 bases are TGTGCTAGGGGGTGGACTAGCGGGATGTATACCGAGCAGTACTTC. The chain is built from TRBV12-5 and TRBJ2-7, with TRBD2 identical over 12 bases. J gave up 6 bases and V 9 bases, and 12 bases lay outside the gene matches. The CDR3 has 15 amino acids. Germline V CDR1 and CDR2: LGHNT, FRNRAP. The variable domain in full, with the rest retrieved from reference TRBV12-5 and TRBJ2-7, is DARVTQTPRHKVTEMGQEVTMRCQPILGHNTVFWYRQTMMQGLELLAYFRNRAPLDDSGMPKDRFSAEMPDATLATLKIQPSEPRDSAVYFCARGWTSGMYTEQYFGPGTRLTVT.

The V gene is TRBV6-5, the J gene TRBJ2-1; D is perhaps TRBD2 (5 bases). Trimming removed 4 bases at V and 3 bases at J, with 16 bases between. Germline CDR1 is MNHEY and CDR2 is SVGAGI. The length of the CDR3 is 16 residues. The CDR3: CASSSHSGDYYNEQFF. The CDR3, as DNA: TGTGCCAGCAGTTCTCATTCCGGGGATTACTACAATGAGCAGTTCTTC.

This clonotype appeared a few times. The chain has TRBV7-9 and TRBJ2-1, with TRBD2 as a possible D gene (5 bases). With 5 bases removed from V and 7 bases from J, the gap between germline ends came to 12 bases. The CDR3 totals 13 residues. Germline lookup yields CDR1 SEHNR and CDR2 FQNEAQ (reference sequence). This CDR3 is CASSEGNTNEQFF. The CDR3, as DNA: TGTGCCAGCAGCGAGGGAAACACGAATGAGCAGTTCTTC.

The J gene is TRBJ2-7, the V gene TRBV4-1; D gene unclear. CDR3 length: 14 amino acids. Trimming removed 0 bases from V and 3 bases from J, with 9 bases in between. Germline V gene data show CDR1 as MGHRA and CDR2 as YSYEKL. The CDR3 DNA is TGCGCCAGCAGCCAAGAGGGATTCGGCTACGAGCAGTACTTC. Translated: CASSQEGFGYEQYF.

This clonotype was seen a few times. The V call is TRBV4-3, the J call TRBJ2-7; a possible D gene is TRBD1 (6 bases). The germline V gene has CDR1 LGHNA and CDR2 YSLEER. CDR3 size: 15 residues. Trimming took 2 bases from V and 7 from J, leaving 18 bases between them. CDR3 amino acids: CASSQLVQGNWEQYF. The CDR3 DNA sequence: TGCGCCAGCAGCCAACTCGTACAGGGTAATTGGGAGCAGTACTTC.

This clonotype occurred many times. V and J are TRBV27 and TRBJ2-5; TRBD1 matches at 10 bases. This CDR3 comprises 17 residues. Germline lookup yields CDR1 MNHEY and CDR2 SMNVEV (reference sequence). Losses at the gene ends were 8 bases for V and 2 bases for J; bases not matched to a gene: 14. Here the CDR3 reads CASGWTGGSLIQETQYF. CDR3 in DNA: TGTGCCAGCGGTTGGACAGGGGGTTCCTTAATTCAAGAGACCCAGTACTTC.

This chain connects TRBV7-6 to TRBJ2-3; D is undetermined. CDR1 SGHVS and CDR2 FNYEAQ come from the germline V gene. The CDR3 consists of 17 residues. Trimming pared 0 bases from V and 3 bases from J, leaving 16 bases between. The CDR3 protein is CASSLAWISAGTDTQYF. In DNA, the CDR3 is TGTGCCAGCAGCTTAGCATGGATCTCCGCAGGTACAGATACGCAGTATTTT.

This clonotype was counted between two and nine times. This chain joins TRBV7-9 and TRBJ2-7; TRBD1 agrees at 8 bases. Losses at the gene ends were 4 bases for V and 4 bases for J; bases not matched to a gene: 6. CDR3 length: 14 residues. Per germline, CDR1 SEHNR and CDR2 FQNEAQ (reference sequence). The CDR3 here is CASSSDREGYEQYF. The DNA for the CDR3 is TGTGCCAGCAGCTCGGACAGGGAAGGATACGAGCAGTACTTC.

This clonotype was counted between two and nine times. Lacking the conserved final phenylalanine or tryptophan, this CDR3 likely reflects a read error. The chain joins TRBV3-1 to TRBJ2-7; D is possibly TRBD2 (6 bases). The CDR3 runs 17 residues. Trimming removed 0 bases at V and 3 bases at J, with 18 bases between. The germline gives CDR1 LGHDT, CDR2 YNNKEL (reference sequence). This CDR3 reads CASSQDAWGLKLYEQYL. CDR3 in DNA: TGTGCCAGCAGCCAAGATGCCTGGGGACTCAAGCTCTACGAGCAGTACTTA.

This chain uses TRBV20-1 with TRBJ2-7, with 10 bases fitting TRBD2. The CDR3 is 15 residues long. The germline V gene has CDR1 DFQATT and CDR2 SNEGSKA (reference sequence). Trimming cost V 0 bases and J 4 bases; bases outside gene matches: 6. The chain's CDR3 is CSARDNLAGVYEQYF. DNA of the CDR3: TGCAGTGCTAGAGATAACCTAGCGGGGGTATACGAGCAGTACTTC.

The gene calls are TRBV24-1 and TRBJ2-1; 7 bases agree with TRBD2. Trimming at V came to 1 base and at J to 1 base, leaving 3 bases not matched to a gene. Germline V gene lookup returns CDR1 KGHDR and CDR2 SFDVKD. CDR3 length equals 16 residues. Written as DNA, the CDR3 is TGTGCCACCAGTGATTTCCCGGGAGGATCCTACAATGAGCAGTTCTTC. This codes for CATSDFPGGSYNEQFF.

The CDR3 nucleotides read TGCAGTGCTAGACTAAGCGCCTACGAGCAGTACTTC. Translated: CSARLSAYEQYF. This sequence joins TRBV20-1 and TRBJ2-7; D gene uncertain. Trimming removed 2 bases at V and 2 bases at J, with 7 bases between. This CDR3 spans 12 amino acids. Germline V gene data show CDR1 as DFQATT and CDR2 as SNEGSKA (reference sequence).

This rearrangement joins TRBV9 to TRBJ1-1; no firm D call. CDR3 length: 15 amino acids. Trimming took 0 bases from V and 1 from J, leaving 10 bases between them. CDR1 SGDLS and CDR2 YYNGEE come from the germline V gene. DNA for the CDR3: TGTGCCAGCAGCGTAGTTGGAGGACCGAACACTGAAGCTTTCTTT. It is translated as CASSVVGGPNTEAFF.